The 9 T cell receptor beta chains presented below share a single source sample, sequenced in a study of T cell responses to AZD1222 COVID-19 vaccine. TCRdb keeps only in-frame clones here, not all; method: immunoSEQ multiplex PCR. The data contain 110,000 or so clones, approximately 91% of them singletons. This sample comprised peripheral blood, obtained on day 0 of AZD1222 vaccination. All receptors come from an adult in good health.

The rearrangement links TRBV5-5 to TRBJ2-7, with D unclear. Deletions cut 2 bases from V and 3 bases from J, with 12 bases between. The CDR3 runs 14 residues. Germline CDR1 reads SGHKS; CDR2 reads YYEKEE (reference sequence). CDR3 amino acids: CASSLPGQIYEQYF. CDR3 nucleotides: TGTGCCAGCAGCTTACCAGGTCAAATCTACGAGCAGTACTTC.

The sample holds one count of this clone. The gene calls are TRBV4-1 and TRBJ1-5; D is unresolved. V gave up 1 base and J gave up 2 bases, with 9 bases separating them. In germline, CDR1 is MGHRA, CDR2 YSYEKL. The CDR3 length is 15 residues. CDR3 coding DNA: TGCGCCAGCAGCCAAGCACCCATGGGCAATCAGCCCCAGCATTTT. Translated, it gives CASSQAPMGNQPQHF.

V usage is TRBV12-3 or TRBV12-4 and J usage is TRBJ2-1; D unresolved. The CDR3 has 13 residues. Trimming stripped 4 bases from V and 5 bases from J, with 9 bases between. The CDR3 here is CASSYLVNNEQFF. The CDR3 coding sequence is TGTGCCAGCAGTTATCTGGTGAACAATGAGCAGTTCTTC.

V usage is TRBV25-1 and J usage is TRBJ1-6; tentatively, D is TRBD1 (6 bases). The CDR3 extends over 16 amino acids. Germline CDR1 MGHDK, CDR2 SYGVNS. Between the trimmed V and J ends, which lost 2 bases and 5 bases, there was a span of 13 bases. The CDR3 DNA follows: TGTGCCAGCAGTGAACCGCAGGGGTGGAATAATTCACCCCTCCACTTT. Its protein is CASSEPQGWNNSPLHF.

In its sample, this clone was seen a few times. The chain joins TRBV5-6 to TRBJ1-2, with D possibly matching TRBD1 (6 bases). The CDR3 consists of 13 residues. V lost 5 bases, J lost 6 bases, and 14 bases lay in between. Germline V gene sequence: CDR1 SGHDT, CDR2 YYEEEE. Here the CDR3 reads CASSSTGIHGYTF. The CDR3 DNA reads as TGTGCCAGCAGTTCCACAGGGATCCATGGCTACACCTTC.

The V gene is TRBV18, the J gene TRBJ1-1; D not resolved. The CDR3 spans 16 residues. Germline V gene lookup returns CDR1 KGHSH and CDR2 LQKENI. V shed 1 base and J shed 7 bases, with 19 bases lying between them. CDR3 in DNA: TGTGCCAGCTCACCACTCCCGGAAGCACCTATTAATGAAGCTTTCTTT. It yields the protein CASSPLPEAPINEAFF.

The gene calls are TRBV6-2 or TRBV6-3 and TRBJ1-3; the D gene is possibly TRBD1 (6 bases). The germline V and J ends were trimmed by 4 bases and 0 bases, with 16 bases remaining between them. The length of the CDR3 is 17 residues. CDR1 is MNHEY and CDR2 is SVGEGT in the germline V gene. The CDR3 coding sequence is TGTGCCAGCAGTTCTCAGGTCGGACAGAGCTCTGGAAACACCATATATTTT. As protein: CASSSQVGQSSGNTIYF.

This CDR3 reads CASSFTGTGGVGANVLTF. The DNA of the CDR3 is TGTGCCAGCAGCTTCACCGGGACAGGGGGCGTTGGGGCCAACGTCCTGACTTTC. The chain employs TRBV28 and TRBJ2-6; 12 bases match TRBD1. The V gene's germline CDR1 is MDHEN and CDR2 SYDVKM. CDR3 length: 18 amino acids. The J segment lost 3 bases and the V segment lost 6 bases, leaving 9 bases of the junction unmatched.

V is TRBV27 and J is TRBJ2-5, with 11 bases that match TRBD2. V shed 3 bases, J shed 3 bases, and the junction held 9 bases outside the gene matches. The CDR3 has 17 amino acids. Per germline, CDR1 MNHEY and CDR2 SMNVEV (reference sequence). CDR3 protein: CASSFGLSGGAKETQYF. The DNA of the CDR3 is TGTGCCAGCAGTTTTGGGCTTAGCGGGGGGGCGAAAGAGACCCAGTACTTC.